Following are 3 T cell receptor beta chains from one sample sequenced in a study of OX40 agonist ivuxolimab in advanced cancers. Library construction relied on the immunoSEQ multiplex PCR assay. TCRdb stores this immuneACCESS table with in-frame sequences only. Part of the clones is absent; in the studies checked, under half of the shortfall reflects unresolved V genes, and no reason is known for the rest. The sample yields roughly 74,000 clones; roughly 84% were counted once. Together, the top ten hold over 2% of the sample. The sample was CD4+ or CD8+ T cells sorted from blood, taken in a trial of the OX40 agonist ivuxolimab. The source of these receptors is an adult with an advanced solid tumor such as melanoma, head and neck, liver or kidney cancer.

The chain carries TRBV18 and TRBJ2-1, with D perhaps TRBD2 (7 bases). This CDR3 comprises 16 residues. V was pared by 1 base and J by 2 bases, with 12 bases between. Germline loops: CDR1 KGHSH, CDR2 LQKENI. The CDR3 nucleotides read TGTGCCAGCTCACCACGGGGGGGGGCAGCCTACAATGAGCAGTTCTTC. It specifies CASSPRGGAAYNEQFF.

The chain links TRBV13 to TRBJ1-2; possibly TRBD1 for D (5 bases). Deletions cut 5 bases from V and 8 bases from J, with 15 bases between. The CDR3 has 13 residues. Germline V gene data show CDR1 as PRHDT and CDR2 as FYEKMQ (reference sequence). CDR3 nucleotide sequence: TGTGCCAGCAGCCAGGGCGAGGGTCCGGGCTACACCTTC. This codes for CASSQGEGPGYTF.

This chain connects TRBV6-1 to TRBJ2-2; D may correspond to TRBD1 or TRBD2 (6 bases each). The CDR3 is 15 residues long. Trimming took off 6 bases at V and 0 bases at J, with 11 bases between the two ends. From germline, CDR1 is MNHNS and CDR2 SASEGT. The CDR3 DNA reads TGTGCCAGCAGGGCGGGACATACGAACACCGGGGAGCTGTTTTTT. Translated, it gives CASRAGHTNTGELFF.